This T cell receptor (beta chain) was obtained from a study of cytomegalovirus exposure and HLA in healthy donors. As for the study in general: The same platform as the roughly 700 first-cohort repertoires was used for the 130 or so validation repertoires, a later analysis reported. Study-wide results and limits: The authors listed around 150 TCR beta chains as cytomegalovirus-associated. Usually a TCR sequence was rare, but some public TCRs were found in many donors.

The donors were in the approximately 120-subject validation cohort; that cohort was separate from the approximately 700-subject first cohort. Here immunoSEQ multiplex PCR was the method, and the copy in TCRdb shows in-frame clones only, minus some. Of around 130,000 clones in the sample, under 90% were seen once. This clone was counted a single time. Its antigen is as yet unknown. The material sequenced was PBMCs. The clonotype originates from a man aged 25-45 years in good health and CMV-seronegative.

CDR3 coding DNA: TGCGCCAGCAGCTTGAAGTCCGGTCGATACAATGAGCAGTTCTTC. As protein: CASSLKSGRYNEQFF. The chain couples TRBV5-1 to TRBJ2-1, with D unresolved. This CDR3 has 15 amino acids. In germline, CDR1 is SGHRS, CDR2 YFSETQ. V lost 1 base, J lost 4 bases, and 12 bases lay in between.